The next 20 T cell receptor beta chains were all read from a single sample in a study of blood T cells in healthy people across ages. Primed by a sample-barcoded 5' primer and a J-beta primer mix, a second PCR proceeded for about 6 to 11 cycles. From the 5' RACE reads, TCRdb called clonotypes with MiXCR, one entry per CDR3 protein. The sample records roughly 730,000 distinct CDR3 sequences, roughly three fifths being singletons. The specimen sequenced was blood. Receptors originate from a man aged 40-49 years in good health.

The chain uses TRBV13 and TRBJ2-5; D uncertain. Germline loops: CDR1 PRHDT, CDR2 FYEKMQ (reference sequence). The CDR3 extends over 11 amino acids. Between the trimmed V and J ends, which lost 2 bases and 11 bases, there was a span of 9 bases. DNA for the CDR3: TGTGCCAGCAGCTTAACCCCTGAGCAGTACTTC. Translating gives CASSLTPEQYF.

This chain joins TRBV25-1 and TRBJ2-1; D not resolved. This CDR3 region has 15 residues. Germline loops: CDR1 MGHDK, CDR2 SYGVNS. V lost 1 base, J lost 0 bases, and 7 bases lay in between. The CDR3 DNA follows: TGTGCCAGCAGTGAATCAGCAGCCTCCTACAATGAGCAGTTCTTC. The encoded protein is CASSESAASYNEQFF.

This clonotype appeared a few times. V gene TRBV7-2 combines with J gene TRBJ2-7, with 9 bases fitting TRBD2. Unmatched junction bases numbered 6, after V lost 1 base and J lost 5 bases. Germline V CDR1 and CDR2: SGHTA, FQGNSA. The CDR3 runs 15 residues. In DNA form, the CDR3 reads TGTGCCAGCAGCTTAGTTGGCGGGAGGGCTGACGAGCAGTACTTC. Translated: CASSLVGGRADEQYF. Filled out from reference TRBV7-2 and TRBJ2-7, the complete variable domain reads GAGVSQSPSNKVTEKGKDVELRCDPISGHTALYWYRQSLGQGLEFLIYFQGNSAPDKSGLPSDRFSAERTGGSVSTLTIQRTQQEDSAVYLCASSLVGGRADEQYFGPGTRLTVT.

For the CDR3, the DNA is TGTGCCAGCAGTTACTCGACTAGCGGGATGCTAGGTAATGAGCAGTTCTTC. This encodes CASSYSTSGMLGNEQFF. The chain joins TRBV6-5 to TRBJ2-1; 11 bases line up with TRBD2. The V gene end was trimmed by 0 bases and the J gene end by 7 bases; junction bases not matched to a gene: 8. This CDR3 region has 17 residues. CDR1 and CDR2 from the germline V gene are MNHEY and SVGAGI.

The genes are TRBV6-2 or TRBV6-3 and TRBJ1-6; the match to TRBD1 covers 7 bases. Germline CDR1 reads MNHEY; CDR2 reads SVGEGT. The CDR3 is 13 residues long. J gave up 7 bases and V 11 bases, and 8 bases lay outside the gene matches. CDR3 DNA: TGTGCCCGTGAGACAGGGATAAATTCACCCCTCCACTTT. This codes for CARETGINSPLHF.

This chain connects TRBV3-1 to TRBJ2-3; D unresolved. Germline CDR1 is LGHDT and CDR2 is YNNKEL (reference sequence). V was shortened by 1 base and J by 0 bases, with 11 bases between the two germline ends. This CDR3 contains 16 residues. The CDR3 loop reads CASSQAAWGSTDTQYF. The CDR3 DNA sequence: TGTGCCAGCAGCCAAGCTGCCTGGGGAAGCACAGATACGCAGTATTTT.

The CDR3 DNA sequence: TGTGCCAGCAGCTTAGAAGTTAGCGGGCAGGGGACCCAGTACTTC. Protein product: CASSLEVSGQGTQYF. The genes are TRBV7-2 and TRBJ2-5; 7 nucleotides line up with TRBD2. The trim removed 1 base at V and 7 bases at J, leaving 9 bases unmatched. Germline-derived CDR1 and CDR2 are SGHTA and FQGNSA. The CDR3 contains 15 residues.

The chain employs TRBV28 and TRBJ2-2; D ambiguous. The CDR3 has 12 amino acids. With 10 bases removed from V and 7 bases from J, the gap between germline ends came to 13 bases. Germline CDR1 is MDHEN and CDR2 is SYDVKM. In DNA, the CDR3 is TGTGCCATCCGGGCCGGTGGCGGGGAGCTGTTTTTT. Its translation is CAIRAGGGELFF.

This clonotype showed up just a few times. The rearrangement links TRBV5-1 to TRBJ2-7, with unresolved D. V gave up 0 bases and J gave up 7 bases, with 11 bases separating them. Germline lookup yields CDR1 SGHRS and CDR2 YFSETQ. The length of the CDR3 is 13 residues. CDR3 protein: CASSLESAREQYF. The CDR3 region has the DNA TGCGCCAGCAGCTTGGAGTCAGCAAGAGAGCAGTACTTC.

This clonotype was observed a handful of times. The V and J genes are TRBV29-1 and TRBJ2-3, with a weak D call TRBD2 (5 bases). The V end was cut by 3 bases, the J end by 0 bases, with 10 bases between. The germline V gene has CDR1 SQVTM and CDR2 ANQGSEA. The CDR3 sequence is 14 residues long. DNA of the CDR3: TGCAGCGTTGACGCGGGTCTTAGCACAGATACGCAGTATTTT. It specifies CSVDAGLSTDTQYF.

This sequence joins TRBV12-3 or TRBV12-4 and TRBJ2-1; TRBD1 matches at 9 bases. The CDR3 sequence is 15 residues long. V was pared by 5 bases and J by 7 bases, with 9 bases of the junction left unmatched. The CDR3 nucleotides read TGTGCCAGCAGTCTTCTCGGGACAGGGCGGAATGAGCAGTTCTTC. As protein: CASSLLGTGRNEQFF.

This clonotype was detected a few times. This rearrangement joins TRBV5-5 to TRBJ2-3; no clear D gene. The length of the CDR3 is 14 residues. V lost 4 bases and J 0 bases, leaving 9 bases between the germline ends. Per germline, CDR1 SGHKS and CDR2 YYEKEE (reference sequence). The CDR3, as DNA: TGTGCCAGCAGCCTCGTCCTTAGCACAGATACGCAGTATTTT. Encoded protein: CASSLVLSTDTQYF.

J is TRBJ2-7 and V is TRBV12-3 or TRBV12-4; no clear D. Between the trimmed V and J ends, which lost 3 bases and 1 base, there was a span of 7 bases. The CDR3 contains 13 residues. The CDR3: CASSLKQSYEQYF. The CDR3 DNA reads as TGTGCCAGCAGTTTGAAGCAGTCCTACGAGCAGTACTTC.

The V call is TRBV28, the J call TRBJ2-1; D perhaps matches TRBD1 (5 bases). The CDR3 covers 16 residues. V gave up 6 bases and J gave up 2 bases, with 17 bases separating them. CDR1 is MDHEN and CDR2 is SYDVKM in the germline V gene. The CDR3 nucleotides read TGTGCCAGCAGGAGCGTAAAACCGACAGCCTACAATGAGCAGTTCTTC. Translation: CASRSVKPTAYNEQFF.

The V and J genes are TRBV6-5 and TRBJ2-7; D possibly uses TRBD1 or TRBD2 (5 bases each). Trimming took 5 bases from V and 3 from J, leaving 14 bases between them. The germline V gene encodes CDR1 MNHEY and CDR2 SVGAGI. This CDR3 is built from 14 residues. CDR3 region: CASSASGQNYEQYF. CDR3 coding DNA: TGTGCCAGCAGTGCATCGGGGCAAAACTACGAGCAGTACTTC.

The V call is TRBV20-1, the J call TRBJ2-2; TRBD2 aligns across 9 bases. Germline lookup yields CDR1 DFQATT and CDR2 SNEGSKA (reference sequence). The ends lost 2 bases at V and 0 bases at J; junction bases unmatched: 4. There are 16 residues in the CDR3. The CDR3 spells CSARRSGGTNTGELFF. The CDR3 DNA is TGCAGTGCTAGACGTAGCGGGGGAACGAACACCGGGGAGCTGTTTTTT.

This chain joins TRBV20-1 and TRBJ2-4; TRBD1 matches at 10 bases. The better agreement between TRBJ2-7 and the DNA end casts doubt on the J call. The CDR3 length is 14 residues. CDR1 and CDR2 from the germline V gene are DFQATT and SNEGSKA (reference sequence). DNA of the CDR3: TGCAGTGCTCAAAGACCGGGACAGGGGAACGAGCAGTACTTC. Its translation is CSAQRPGQGNEQYF.

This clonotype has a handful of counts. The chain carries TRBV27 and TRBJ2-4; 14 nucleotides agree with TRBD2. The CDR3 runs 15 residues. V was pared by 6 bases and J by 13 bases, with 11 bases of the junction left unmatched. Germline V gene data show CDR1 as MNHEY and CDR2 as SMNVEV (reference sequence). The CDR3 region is CASRTIGTSGRGQYF. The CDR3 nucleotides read TGTGCCAGCAGAACCATCGGGACTAGCGGGAGAGGGCAGTACTTC.

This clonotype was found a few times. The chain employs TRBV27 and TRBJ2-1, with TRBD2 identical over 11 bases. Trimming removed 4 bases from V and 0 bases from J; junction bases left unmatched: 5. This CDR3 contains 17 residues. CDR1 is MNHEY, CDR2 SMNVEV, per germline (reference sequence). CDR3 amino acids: CASSSLAGEFSYNEQFF. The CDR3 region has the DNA TGTGCCAGCAGTTCACTAGCGGGAGAATTCTCCTACAATGAGCAGTTCTTC.

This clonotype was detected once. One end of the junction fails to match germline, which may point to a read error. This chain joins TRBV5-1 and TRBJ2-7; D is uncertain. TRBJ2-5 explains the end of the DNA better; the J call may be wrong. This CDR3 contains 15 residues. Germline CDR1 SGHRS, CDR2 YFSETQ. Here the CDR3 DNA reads TGCGCCAGCAGATTGGATTGGGGTGGCCATGAGACCCAGTACTTC. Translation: CASRLDWGGHETQYF.